This TCR beta chain emerged from a study of post-analysis software for immune sequencing data. Study details: Courses of disease covered relapsing-remitting, secondary progressive and progressive-relapsing multiple sclerosis. Findings and limits, study-wide: People with multiple sclerosis had a significantly lower normalized Chao1 diversity than controls did. Patients had higher frequencies than controls of roughly five TRBV segments, including TRBV5-6, TRBV5-1 and TRBV20-1. Strong co-clustering by F measure was seen for same-batch samples.

The authors incorporated unique molecular identifiers into the TCR beta cDNA libraries. Input amounts of roughly 0.85 to 11 million T cells were used. These gave approximately 500,000 cDNA molecules, so each molecule approximated one T cell. Via MiXCR, TCRdb re-called the PCR reads, giving one row per CDR3 protein. In the table there are approximately 160,000 distinct CDR3 sequences, about 32% of which are singletons. Germline loops: CDR1 MNHEY, CDR2 SVGEGT. V trimming: 5 bases; J trimming: 4 bases; junction bases outside the gene matches: 13. The CDR3 has 16 residues. This clonotype occurred a few times. Its antigen is not identified.

The clonotype comes from a girl between 10 and 17 years old with multiple sclerosis. Sequenced material: blood. This chain connects TRBV6-2 or TRBV6-3 to TRBJ2-7; 8 nucleotides line up with TRBD2. The CDR3 is CASSTWAGGRSYEQYF. The CDR3 DNA is TGTGCCAGCAGTACCTGGGCTGGCGGGAGGAGTTACGAGCAGTACTTC.